Following are 19 T cell receptor beta chains from one sample sequenced in a study of radiation and T cells in renal cell carcinoma. As to time point: blood 2 weeks post-SBRT. This sample's treatment: 15 Gy SBRT to primary tumor, nephrectomy 4 weeks later. Only in-frame clones appear in the TCRdb table, and some are missing; sequencing was by immunoSEQ multiplex PCR. The sample comprises roughly 120,000 clones, approximately 80% of which are singletons, and 1.5% to 2% rests with the top ten. Sequenced here: blood, sampled from a patient whose treatment included radiotherapy and nephrectomy. The receptor set was obtained from a woman aged 60-70 years with renal cell carcinoma.

This clone appeared once. V gene TRBV4-3 combines with J gene TRBJ2-1, with TRBD1 matching over 10 bases. CDR1 is LGHNA, CDR2 YSLEER, per germline. The V gene end was trimmed by 4 bases and the J gene end by 4 bases; junction bases not matched to a gene: 7. The CDR3 extends over 16 amino acids. CDR3 in amino acids: CASSRVPGQGYNEQFF. As DNA, the CDR3 is TGCGCCAGCAGCCGAGTACCGGGACAGGGGTACAATGAGCAGTTCTTC.

V and J are TRBV27 and TRBJ2-7; 10 bases match TRBD2. The CDR3 loop spans 17 amino acids. With 5 bases clipped from V and 6 bases from J, the junction kept 16 bases outside the gene matches. Germline-derived CDR1 and CDR2 are MNHEY and SMNVEV (reference sequence). This chain's CDR3 is CASSPPSLAGVFREQYF. In nucleotides, the CDR3 is TGTGCCAGCAGTCCCCCCTCCCTAGCGGGAGTATTTCGCGAGCAGTACTTC.

Remarks on this clone: One end of the junction varies from germline; a read error may be responsible. The chain recombines TRBV6-5 with TRBJ2-7; tentatively, D is TRBD1 (5 bases). This CDR3 is 14 amino acids long. CDR1 and CDR2 (germline): MNHEY, SVGAGI. CDR3 region: CASSYKSSADTRHF. The DNA of the CDR3 is TGTGCCAGCAGTTACAAAAGTTCGGCGGACACCCGCCACTTC.

The rearrangement uses TRBV18 and TRBJ2-1, with 8 bases lining up with TRBD2. The CDR3 totals 15 residues. Germline trimming cut 6 bases from V and 8 bases from J; bases unmatched to any gene: 12. The germline CDR1 and CDR2 sequences are KGHSH and LQKENI. As DNA, the CDR3 is TGTGCCAGCTCCCGCGAGCCAGCGGGGGTTGATGAGCAGTTCTTC. The encoded protein is CASSREPAGVDEQFF.

The chain combines TRBV28 with TRBJ1-5, with unresolved D. There are 15 residues in the CDR3. Germline CDR1 MDHEN, CDR2 SYDVKM. V was shortened by 3 bases and J by 2 bases, with 11 bases between the two germline ends. CDR3 sequence reads: CASSFASGGNQPQHF. In nucleotides, the CDR3 is TGTGCCAGCAGTTTCGCGAGTGGGGGCAATCAGCCCCAGCATTTT.

The chain recombines TRBV9 with TRBJ1-4; D may be TRBD1 (6 bases). CDR1 and CDR2 from the germline V gene are SGDLS and YYNGEE. V was cut by 3 bases and J by 8 bases, with 17 bases left in between. The CDR3 sequence is 15 residues long. CDR3 in amino acids: CASSASWGAEEKLFF. The CDR3 DNA reads TGTGCCAGCAGCGCTTCTTGGGGGGCGGAGGAAAAACTGTTTTTT.

The V gene is TRBV19, the J gene TRBJ2-2; 7 bases match TRBD1. J gave up 1 base and V 7 bases, and 6 bases lay outside the gene matches. The CDR3 sequence is 15 residues long. Germline values: CDR1 LNHDA, CDR2 SQIVND (reference sequence). The CDR3 region has the DNA TGTGCCAGTACTCATACAGGGGTGAACACCGGGGAGCTGTTTTTT. Translating it yields CASTHTGVNTGELFF.

The chain joins TRBV29-1 to TRBJ1-2; D unresolved. Trimming stripped 8 bases from V and 6 bases from J, with 19 bases between. Germline CDR1 reads SQVTM; CDR2 reads ANQGSEA. The CDR3 extends over 13 amino acids. The DNA of the CDR3 is TGCAGCACCATTACCGGGGTGCGGAATGGCTACACCTTC. Translation: CSTITGVRNGYTF.

This clone was seen only a few times. V and J are TRBV7-2 and TRBJ2-3; TRBD2 aligns across 7 bases. The V gene end was trimmed by 5 bases and the J gene end by 4 bases; junction bases not matched to a gene: 12. In germline, CDR1 is SGHTA, CDR2 FQGNSA. The CDR3 is made up of 16 amino acids. CDR3 residues: CASSLTPSGGADTQYF. Written as DNA, the CDR3 is TGTGCCAGCAGCCTGACACCTTCGGGAGGTGCAGATACGCAGTATTTT.

This clone was seen only a few times. The chain couples TRBV7-2 to TRBJ2-4, with TRBD1 matching 10 bases. Germline V gives CDR1 SGHTA, CDR2 FQGNSA. V lost 5 bases and J lost 9; bases outside the gene matches: 10. This CDR3 contains 15 residues. The CDR3: CASSPRQGAIGIQYF. CDR3 in DNA: TGTGCCAGCAGCCCTAGACAGGGGGCGATCGGCATTCAGTACTTC.

The J gene is TRBJ2-1, the V gene TRBV10-2; 7 bases map to TRBD1. The CDR3 contains 13 residues. Germline V lookup: CDR1 WSHSY, CDR2 SAAADI. V shed 8 bases and J 5 bases; nucleotides not matched to a gene: 6. The CDR3 nucleotides are TGCGCCAGCTCCCGGGACAGTAACAATGAGCAGTTCTTC. Amino acids: CASSRDSNNEQFF.

The J gene is TRBJ2-1, the V gene TRBV19; 10 bases align to TRBD1. The CDR3 has 15 residues. The ends lost 5 bases at V and 5 bases at J; junction bases unmatched: 6. CDR1 and CDR2 from the germline V gene are LNHDA and SQIVND (reference sequence). In nucleotides, the CDR3 is TGTGCCAGTAGTTTCCGGGACAGGGGAAACAATGAGCAGTTCTTC. Translation: CASSFRDRGNNEQFF.

The V and J genes are TRBV5-1 and TRBJ1-1; 9 nucleotides match TRBD1. Germline CDR1 SGHRS, CDR2 YFSETQ. The CDR3 sequence is 15 residues long. The trim removed 4 bases at V and 4 bases at J, leaving 8 bases unmatched. CDR3 bases: TGCGCCAGCAGCGCCGGACAGGGGCTGGTCACTGAAGCTTTCTTT. Translating gives CASSAGQGLVTEAFF.

The chain employs TRBV28 and TRBJ2-7, with D perhaps matching TRBD1 (6 bases). The CDR3 runs 14 residues. CDR1 and CDR2 from the germline V gene are MDHEN and SYDVKM. Trimming removed 3 bases from V and 3 bases from J, with 12 bases in between. The CDR3 region is CASSFRGQYYEQYF. In nucleotides, the CDR3 is TGTGCCAGCAGTTTTCGCGGACAGTACTACGAGCAGTACTTC.

V gene TRBV29-1 combines with J gene TRBJ1-4, with D possibly TRBD1 on 6 matching bases. The length of the CDR3 is 13 residues. Trimming took off 6 bases at V and 8 bases at J, with 16 bases between the two ends. Germline V gene data show CDR1 as SQVTM and CDR2 as ANQGSEA. This CDR3 is CSVAGARGEKLFF. The CDR3 DNA follows: TGCAGCGTCGCAGGGGCCCGGGGGGAAAAACTGTTTTTT.

The table lists this clone with a count of one. J is TRBJ2-7 and V is TRBV6-5; the match to TRBD1 covers 9 bases. J gave up 3 bases and V 0 bases, and 3 bases lay outside the gene matches. The V gene's germline CDR1 is MNHEY and CDR2 SVGAGI. The CDR3 is 15 amino acids. CDR3 region: CASSYSTTGGYEQYF. The CDR3 bases are TGTGCCAGCAGTTACTCCACGACAGGGGGCTACGAGCAGTACTTC.

This clone has a single count. V is TRBV11-2 and J is TRBJ1-1; D possibly corresponds to TRBD1 (6 bases). The CDR3 has 13 amino acids. V shed 2 bases and J shed 8 bases, with 12 bases lying between them. Per the germline V gene, CDR1 is SGHAT and CDR2 is FQNNGV. CDR3 loop: CASSLIRGSEAFF. In nucleotides, the CDR3 is TGTGCCAGCAGCTTAATCAGGGGAAGCGAAGCTTTCTTT.

The chain is built from TRBV6-1 and TRBJ1-5, with D hard to call. Germline V gene data show CDR1 as MNHNS and CDR2 as SASEGT. V was clipped by 3 bases and J by 4 bases, with 7 bases between them. The CDR3 extends over 13 amino acids. CDR3 in amino acids: CASSDSVNQPQHF. The CDR3 DNA sequence: TGTGCCAGCAGTGACAGTGTTAATCAGCCCCAGCATTTT.

This rearrangement joins TRBV6-5 to TRBJ1-6; D ambiguous. The CDR3 contains 15 residues. CDR1 and CDR2 (germline): MNHEY, SVGAGI. Trimming pared 7 bases from V and 10 bases from J, leaving 20 bases between. CDR3 sequence reads: CASKPGRAEGSPLHF. The CDR3 nucleotides read TGTGCCAGCAAGCCGGGCCGCGCGGAGGGATCACCCCTCCACTTT.